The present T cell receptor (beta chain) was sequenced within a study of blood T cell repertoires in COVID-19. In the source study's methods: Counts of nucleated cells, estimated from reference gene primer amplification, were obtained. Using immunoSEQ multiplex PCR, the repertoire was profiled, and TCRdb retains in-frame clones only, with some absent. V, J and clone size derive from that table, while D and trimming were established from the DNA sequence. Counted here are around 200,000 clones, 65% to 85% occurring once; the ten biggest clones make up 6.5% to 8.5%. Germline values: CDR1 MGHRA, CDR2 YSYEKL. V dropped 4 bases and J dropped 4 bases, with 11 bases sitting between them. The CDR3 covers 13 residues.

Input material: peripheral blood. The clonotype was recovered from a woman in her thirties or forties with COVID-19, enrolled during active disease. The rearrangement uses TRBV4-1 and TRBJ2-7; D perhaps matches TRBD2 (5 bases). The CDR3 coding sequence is TGCGCCAGCAGCCCAGGACTGAGATACGAGCAGTACTTC. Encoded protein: CASSPGLRYEQYF.